Following are 21 T cell receptor beta chains from one sample sequenced in a study of T cells in Graves' hyperthyroidism and ophthalmopathy. RNA transcripts yielded amplified TCR beta CDR3 regions. HTBI primers were used for first-round RT-PCR of the TCR CDR3. MiXCR was run by TCRdb on the multiplex PCR reads, yielding one entry per CDR3 protein. The sample shows a few hundred thousand distinct CDR3 sequences, 14% to 15% of them seen only once. Sequencing used blood. These receptors originate from a woman aged 40 to 49 with Graves' hyperthyroidism that later progressed to Graves' ophthalmopathy.

This clonotype occurred a few times. This rearrangement joins TRBV15 to TRBJ2-6; TRBD1 aligns across 7 bases. Germline CDR1 LNHNV, CDR2 YYDKDF (reference sequence). This CDR3 has 19 residues. J lost 3 bases, V lost 1 base, and 12 bases had no gene match. CDR3 bases: TGTGCCACCAGCAGAGGGGACAGTACCCTTATAGGTGGGGCCAACGTCCTGACTTTC. It encodes CATSRGDSTLIGGANVLTF.

This clonotype was found a few times. V is TRBV9 and J is TRBJ2-3, with 9 nucleotides matching TRBD2. This CDR3 is built from 15 residues. Germline lookup yields CDR1 SGDLS and CDR2 YYNGEE. With V trimmed by 3 bases and J by 4 bases, 6 bases remained unmatched. This chain's CDR3 is CASSGSGRAPDTQYF. The CDR3 nucleotides are TGTGCCAGCAGCGGTAGCGGGAGAGCCCCAGATACGCAGTATTTT.

The rearrangement joins TRBV19 to TRBJ2-2; no definite D call. This CDR3 spans 12 amino acids. Per germline, CDR1 LNHDA and CDR2 SQIVND (reference sequence). Trimming took off 2 bases at V and 6 bases at J, with 4 bases between the two ends. The CDR3 DNA sequence: TGTGCCAGTAGTATAAATCCCGGGGAGCTGTTTTTT. Its translation is CASSINPGELFF.

This clonotype was detected ten times or more. CDR3 nucleotides: TGCAGTGCTAGAGTTGAGACGGGAAGCGGGAGGGCCCGAGATACGCAGTATTTT. This sequence encodes CSARVETGSGRARDTQYF. This chain joins TRBV20-1 and TRBJ2-3, with 10 bases aligning to TRBD2. V dropped 1 base and J dropped 5; count of bases not matched to a gene: 15. CDR1 is DFQATT, CDR2 SNEGSKA, per germline (reference sequence). The CDR3 is 18 amino acids.

The chain carries TRBV5-1 and TRBJ1-6; TRBD1 agrees at 11 bases. CDR3 size: 15 residues. CDR1 SGHRS and CDR2 YFSETQ come from the germline V gene. V was pared by 8 bases and J by 6 bases, with 7 bases of the junction left unmatched. The CDR3 region is CARSAGTGGNSPLHF. The CDR3 nucleotides read TGCGCCAGGAGCGCCGGGACAGGGGGTAATTCACCCCTCCACTTT.

This clonotype appeared many times. The junction departs from the called germline gene at one end, perhaps through a read error. The genes are TRBV7-7 and TRBJ2-3; no definite D call. Looked up from germline, CDR1 is SSHAT and CDR2 is FNYEAQ (reference sequence). The CDR3 spans 13 residues. This chain's CDR3 is CASSRNGGDTQYF. CDR3 DNA sequence: TGTGCTAGCAGCAGAAACGGTGGGGATACGCAGTATTTT.

This clonotype has a count of ten or more. In DNA form, the CDR3 reads TGTGCCAGCAGCTTAGTGTCAGGAGGAACAGATACGCAGTATTTT. Its translation: CASSLVSGGTDTQYF. V usage is TRBV7-9 and J usage is TRBJ2-3, with a tentative D call TRBD2 (5 bases). Germline V gives CDR1 SEHNR, CDR2 FQNEAQ (reference sequence). The CDR3 totals 15 residues. V was trimmed by 1 base and J by 3 bases, leaving 11 bases between them.

In this sample, this clonotype turned up many times. The chain employs TRBV19 and TRBJ2-7; D is uncertain. Trimming removed 1 base at V and 2 bases at J, with 12 bases between. The CDR3 sequence is 15 residues long. Germline CDR1 LNHDA, CDR2 SQIVND (reference sequence). CDR3 sequence reads: CASSIGRPITYEQYF. The CDR3 DNA reads TGTGCCAGTAGTATAGGCCGGCCGATTACCTACGAGCAGTACTTC.

In its sample, this clonotype was seen many times. The gene calls are TRBV13 and TRBJ2-1; 9 positions match TRBD2. The CDR3 spans 14 residues. The V gene end was trimmed by 0 bases and the J gene end by 8 bases; junction bases not matched to a gene: 2. Germline lookup yields CDR1 PRHDT and CDR2 FYEKMQ (reference sequence). The CDR3 coding sequence is TGTGCCAGCAGCTTAGGTGGCGGGAGGGATGAGCAGTTCTTC. This gives the protein CASSLGGGRDEQFF.

The chain uses TRBV27 and TRBJ2-7; 11 positions agree with TRBD2. The V and J ends lost 4 bases and 0 bases, in that order; junction bases with no gene match: 5. In germline, CDR1 is MNHEY, CDR2 SMNVEV (reference sequence). This CDR3 is 16 amino acids long. The CDR3 here is CASSWGLAVNSYEQYF. The CDR3 DNA is TGTGCCAGCAGTTGGGGACTAGCGGTAAACTCCTACGAGCAGTACTTC.

The J gene is TRBJ1-1, the V gene TRBV12-5, with 7 bases fitting TRBD1. J lost 1 base, V lost 4 bases, and 12 bases had no gene match. Germline V gives CDR1 LGHNT, CDR2 FRNRAP. This CDR3 is built from 17 residues. CDR3 coding DNA: TGTGCTAGTGGTTCCCCCCCGGGACAGAGAGCGAACACTGAAGCTTTCTTT. It encodes CASGSPPGQRANTEAFF.

The rearrangement joins TRBV6-2 or TRBV6-3 to TRBJ1-1; 11 bases match TRBD1. The CDR3 contains 15 residues. Germline V lookup: CDR1 MNHEY, CDR2 SVGEGT. After removal of 7 bases from V and 2 bases from J, the junction contained 6 bases not matched to a gene. In DNA form, the CDR3 reads TGTGCCAGCACCCGGGACAGGGGGTCTAACACTGAAGCTTTCTTT. Translation gives CASTRDRGSNTEAFF.

This clonotype was found many times. V and J are TRBV27 and TRBJ2-7, with D possibly matching TRBD1 (6 bases). V lost 5 bases to trimming and J lost 1 base, with 15 bases between them. The CDR3 spans 15 residues. Germline CDR1 reads MNHEY; CDR2 reads SMNVEV (reference sequence). CDR3 residues: CASSLTTGSSYEQYF. The CDR3 nucleotides read TGTGCCAGCAGTCTAACAACAGGGTCTTCCTACGAGCAGTACTTC.

Ten or more counts support this clonotype. Here the CDR3 reads CASSHAGLSYNEQFF. Written as DNA, the CDR3 is TGTGCCAGCAGCCATGCAGGTCTGTCCTACAATGAGCAGTTCTTC. The rearrangement joins TRBV14 to TRBJ2-1; no clear D gene. The CDR3 length is 15 residues. In germline, CDR1 is SGHDN, CDR2 FVKESK. The germline V and J ends were trimmed by 3 bases and 1 base, with 10 bases remaining between them.

This clonotype was recorded at least ten times. The gene calls are TRBV5-8 and TRBJ2-1; D not certain. This CDR3 has 15 amino acids. V dropped 1 base and J dropped 5 bases, with 13 bases sitting between them. From germline, CDR1 is SGHTS and CDR2 YDEGEE. For the CDR3, the DNA is TGTGCCAGCAGCTTGAGCAGCCAAGTGGACAATGAGCAGTTCTTC. Encoded protein: CASSLSSQVDNEQFF.

A note on this clonotype: A clone one base away is much larger, so this may be a read error. This sequence joins TRBV5-8 and TRBJ2-1, with unresolved D. This CDR3 contains 17 residues. Germline CDR1 SGHTS, CDR2 YDEGEE. Deletions cut 3 bases from V and 4 bases from J, with 20 bases between. CDR3 sequence (DNA): TGTGCCAGCAGCTCAATTTTAGTGGTAGTCACGTACAATGAGCAGTTCTTC. Translated, it gives CASSSILVVVTYNEQFF.

The table lists this clonotype with a few counts. This chain uses TRBV5-1 with TRBJ2-6; D gene unclear. CDR1 is SGHRS and CDR2 is YFSETQ in the germline V gene. V gave up 4 bases and J gave up 0 bases, with 11 bases separating them. CDR3 length equals 16 residues. In DNA form, the CDR3 reads TGCGCCAGCAGCGGCCCAGGAGTCTCTGGGGCCAACGTCCTGACTTTC. As protein: CASSGPGVSGANVLTF.

This clonotype was seen more than once but under ten times. J is TRBJ2-1 and V is TRBV5-4; 7 bases fit TRBD2. The V gene's germline CDR1 is SGHNT and CDR2 YYREEE (reference sequence). The CDR3 consists of 18 residues. V gave up 1 base and J gave up 4 bases; unmatched junction bases: 14. CDR3 nucleotide sequence: TGTGCCAGCAGCTTGACAAAGGTGGGGTTAGCGGGTTACAATGAGCAGTTCTTC. Translation: CASSLTKVGLAGYNEQFF.

There are a few counts of this clonotype. This rearrangement joins TRBV20-1 to TRBJ1-6; no definite D call. Germline CDR1 reads DFQATT; CDR2 reads SNEGSKA (reference sequence). Trimming pared 1 base from V and 8 bases from J, leaving 15 bases between. The CDR3 is 15 residues long. CDR3 bases: TGCAGTGCTAGAGGGAAAGTATTTCGGGATTCACCCCTCCACTTT. It is translated as CSARGKVFRDSPLHF.

This clonotype was detected only a few times. The chain links TRBV4-2 to TRBJ2-2; 7 bases match TRBD2. There are 18 residues in the CDR3. Unmatched junction bases numbered 12, after V lost 0 bases and J lost 5 bases. Germline V lookup: CDR1 LGHNA, CDR2 YNFKEQ. The CDR3 is CASSQDFGRVSGTGELFF. CDR3 bases: TGTGCCAGCAGCCAAGATTTTGGTAGAGTTAGCGGGACCGGGGAGCTGTTTTTT.

A few counts support this clonotype. CDR3 DNA: TGCGCCAGCAGCATGTTAGCGGGAGGTGGTTATACCGGGGAGCTGTTTTTT. Encoded protein: CASSMLAGGGYTGELFF. This sequence joins TRBV5-1 and TRBJ2-2; 10 bases match TRBD2. The CDR3 totals 17 residues. J was trimmed by 5 bases and V by 4 bases; bases with no gene match: 11. The germline V gene has CDR1 SGHRS and CDR2 YFSETQ.